These 21 T cell receptor beta chains share one sample of origin, sequenced in a study of regulatory T cells in long-lasting Graves disease. Through Arm-PCR of CDR3 regions and iRepertoire HTBI primers, TCR beta libraries were built. MiXCR, applied by TCRdb to the multiplex PCR reads, yields one record per CDR3 protein. The sample has hundreds of thousands of distinct CDR3 sequences; approximately 15% are singletons. The sample's time point: newly diagnosed GD, antithyroid drugs for less than 3 months. Scientists built the TCR library using RNA that was extracted from PBMCs. This same sample was also part of a study on T cells in Graves' hyperthyroidism and ophthalmopathy.

This material consisted of peripheral blood mononuclear cells (PBMCs), taken at new diagnosis, from a patient treated with antithyroid drugs. The receptors were sampled from a man aged 25 to 40 with Graves disease.

There are many counts of this clonotype. This chain links TRBV20-1 with TRBJ2-7, with 9 bases aligning to TRBD2. CDR3 length: 15 amino acids. The V segment lost 0 bases and the J segment 2 bases; nucleotides outside the gene matches: 5. In germline, CDR1 is DFQATT, CDR2 SNEGSKA (reference sequence). CDR3 amino acids: CSARDGLAGTYEQYF. CDR3 in DNA: TGCAGTGCTAGAGATGGCCTAGCGGGAACCTACGAGCAGTACTTC.

This clonotype turned up a few times. The chain has TRBV3-1 and TRBJ2-4; 7 nucleotides line up with TRBD1. The trim removed 5 bases at V and 8 bases at J, leaving 3 bases unmatched. This CDR3 is built from 12 residues. The germline V gene encodes CDR1 LGHDT and CDR2 YNNKEL (reference sequence). CDR3 nucleotide sequence: TGTGCCAGCAGCAGACAGGGACACATTCAGTACTTC. As protein: CASSRQGHIQYF.

A few counts support this clonotype. This chain connects TRBV5-6 to TRBJ2-3, with 9 bases aligning to TRBD2. The V gene's germline CDR1 is SGHDT and CDR2 YYEEEE. The CDR3 loop spans 17 amino acids. V lost 0 bases, J lost 1 base, and 6 bases stayed unmatched. CDR3 sequence: CASSLVYAGGGTDTQYF. DNA of the CDR3: TGTGCCAGCAGCTTGGTTTATGCGGGAGGGGGCACAGATACGCAGTATTTT.

This clonotype was counted between two and nine times. A clone one base away is much larger, so this may be a read error. The chain uses TRBV29-1 and TRBJ1-5; no reliable D call. This CDR3 comprises 13 residues. CDR1 is SQVTM and CDR2 is ANQGSEA in the germline V gene. The CDR3 sequence: CGVGPSFNQPQHF. CDR3 DNA: TGCGGCGTCGGTCCTTCGTTCAATCAGCCCCAGCATTTT.

The sample holds many counts of this clonotype. V is TRBV7-2 and J is TRBJ2-7, with 11 bases fitting TRBD2. Trimming removed 10 bases from V and 2 bases from J; junction bases left unmatched: 10. Germline CDR1 and CDR2: SGHTA and FQGNSA. The CDR3 sequence is 15 residues long. As DNA, the CDR3 is TGTGCCACTTCGAACCGACTAGCGGGAACCTACGAGCAGTACTTC. Protein: CATSNRLAGTYEQYF.

Only a few counts were recorded for this clonotype. The CDR3 sequence is CATGGGNYNEQFF. CDR3 bases: TGTGCCACCGGGGGGGGAAACTACAATGAGCAGTTCTTC. V and J are TRBV24-1 and TRBJ2-1; 7 bases are shared with TRBD2. The CDR3 sequence is 13 residues long. Germline CDR1 is KGHDR and CDR2 is SFDVKD. Germline trimming cut 9 bases from V and 3 bases from J; bases unmatched to any gene: 4.

This clonotype was seen more than once but under ten times. This sequence joins TRBV11-3 and TRBJ1-2, with 9 bases lining up with TRBD1. The CDR3 covers 17 residues. Trimming cost V 5 bases and J 2 bases; bases outside gene matches: 12. Germline-derived CDR1 and CDR2 are SGHNT and YENEEA. The CDR3 coding sequence is TGTGCCAGCAGCACCGGGACAGGGAGGGGCGTAAACTATGGCTACACCTTC. It yields the protein CASSTGTGRGVNYGYTF.

The gene calls are TRBV6-1 and TRBJ1-2; 7 bases fit TRBD1. V lost 6 bases, J lost 6 bases, and 7 bases stayed unmatched. Germline loops: CDR1 MNHNS, CDR2 SASEGT. The CDR3 spans 13 residues. For the CDR3, the DNA is TGTGCCAGCAGCAAAGACAGGGATGATGGCTACACCTTC. Amino acids: CASSKDRDDGYTF.

This clonotype was counted at least ten times. The rearrangement uses TRBV24-1 and TRBJ2-3; 15 bases fit TRBD2. Germline values: CDR1 KGHDR, CDR2 SFDVKD. The CDR3 is 18 residues long. With V trimmed by 4 bases and J by 2 bases, 6 bases remained unmatched. The CDR3 bases are TGTGCCACCAGTGACCCGGGGACTAGCGGGAGGTTCACAGATACGCAGTATTTT. Translation: CATSDPGTSGRFTDTQYF.

There are a few counts of this clonotype. The chain recombines TRBV7-9 with TRBJ2-1; 8 bases are a match to TRBD2. Germline V gives CDR1 SEHNR, CDR2 FQNEAQ (reference sequence). The CDR3 sequence is 15 residues long. V trimming: 1 base; J trimming: 7 bases; junction bases outside the gene matches: 6. The CDR3 region is CASSLVSGNRNEQFF. The CDR3, as DNA: TGTGCCAGCAGCTTAGTTAGCGGGAATAGGAATGAGCAGTTCTTC.

This clonotype was seen a handful of times. The chain recombines TRBV29-1 with TRBJ2-1; no reliable D call. CDR3 length: 18 residues. Germline assignment: CDR1 SQVTM and CDR2 ANQGSEA. V was cut by 5 bases and J by 7 bases, with 30 bases left in between. The CDR3, as DNA: TGCAGCGTTCTACTTATCCCCATACGTCCAGGTGTTAAGAATGAGCAGTTCTTC. Amino acid sequence: CSVLLIPIRPGVKNEQFF.

This chain links TRBV27 with TRBJ1-1; no reliable D call. Looked up from germline, CDR1 is MNHEY and CDR2 is SMNVEV (reference sequence). The CDR3 is 13 amino acids. V was clipped by 6 bases and J by 0 bases, with 8 bases between them. The CDR3 sequence: CASRPNLNTEAFF. CDR3 nucleotides: TGTGCCAGCAGACCCAACCTGAACACTGAAGCTTTCTTT.

This clonotype has a count of ten or more. This rearrangement joins TRBV29-1 to TRBJ1-1; no clear D gene. This CDR3 is 13 amino acids long. Trimming removed 4 bases at V and 1 base at J, with 10 bases between. Looked up from germline, CDR1 is SQVTM and CDR2 is ANQGSEA. In DNA form, the CDR3 reads TGCAGCGTTGTCCCACGCCGGAACACTGAAGCTTTCTTT. Translating it yields CSVVPRRNTEAFF. Full variable domain (rest looked up from reference TRBV29-1 and TRBJ1-1): SAVISQKPSRDICQRGTSLTIQCQVDSQVTMMFWYRQQPGQSLTLIATANQGSEATYESGFVIDKFPISRPNLTFSTLTVSNMSPEDSSIYLCSVVPRRNTEAFFGQGTRLTVV.

This clonotype was found a few times. The chain has TRBV19 and TRBJ1-2; D not resolved. Trimming shortened V by 3 bases and J by 5 bases, and 10 bases separated the two germline ends. The germline gives CDR1 LNHDA, CDR2 SQIVND (reference sequence). This CDR3 has 13 amino acids. The CDR3 spells CASSIMESYGYTF. The CDR3 DNA reads as TGTGCCAGTAGTATTATGGAGTCTTATGGCTACACCTTC.

Ten or more counts support this clonotype. This chain joins TRBV3-1 and TRBJ2-4, with 7 bases that match TRBD2. Germline assignment: CDR1 LGHDT and CDR2 YNNKEL (reference sequence). Unmatched junction bases numbered 13, after V lost 0 bases and J lost 11 bases. CDR3 length equals 16 residues. The CDR3 is CASSQDFAGEEVVQYF. The CDR3 DNA sequence: TGTGCCAGCAGCCAAGATTTTGCGGGAGAGGAGGTCGTTCAGTACTTC.

This clonotype was found many times. The chain employs TRBV28 and TRBJ1-4; D remains ambiguous. Trimming removed 6 bases from V and 7 bases from J, with 15 bases in between. Per the germline V gene, CDR1 is MDHEN and CDR2 is SYDVKM. The CDR3 runs to 14 residues. The CDR3 bases are TGTGCCAGCAGCCCCGAACTACTAGGTGAAAAACTGTTTTTT. Protein product: CASSPELLGEKLFF.

This clonotype appeared a few times. The genes are TRBV5-1 and TRBJ1-1, with 9 bases lining up with TRBD1. Germline CDR1 SGHRS, CDR2 YFSETQ. V gave up 4 bases and J gave up 4 bases; unmatched junction bases: 11. The CDR3 has 16 residues. CDR3 nucleotide sequence: TGCGCCAGCAGCCTTACAGGGGGCTCCCTCCTCACTGAAGCTTTCTTT. It is translated as CASSLTGGSLLTEAFF.

This clonotype was detected ten times or more. The gene calls are TRBV12-3 or TRBV12-4 and TRBJ1-2, with TRBD1 identical over 10 bases. The CDR3 runs to 16 residues. Trimming removed 4 bases from V and 8 bases from J; junction bases left unmatched: 13. The CDR3 sequence is CASSSSDRDRGGGYTF. Here the CDR3 DNA reads TGTGCCAGCAGTTCCTCTGACCGGGACAGGGGTGGAGGCTACACCTTC.

This clonotype came up many times. The rearrangement links TRBV6-1 to TRBJ2-7, with 7 bases fitting TRBD2. The germline V gene encodes CDR1 MNHNS and CDR2 SASEGT. The CDR3 totals 17 residues. V lost 4 bases, J lost 4 bases, and 16 bases stayed unmatched. The CDR3 bases are TGTGCCAGCAGTGTCTACCATATCGCTAGCGGCCCATACGAGCAGTACTTC. Protein sequence: CASSVYHIASGPYEQYF.

The gene calls are TRBV5-1 and TRBJ2-2; D unresolved. Germline lookup yields CDR1 SGHRS and CDR2 YFSETQ. This CDR3 comprises 15 residues. Trimming removed 4 bases from V and 2 bases from J, with 12 bases in between. The CDR3 nucleotides read TGCGCCAGCAGCACGGTCCAGACAAACACCGGGGAGCTGTTTTTT. Translated: CASSTVQTNTGELFF. Complete variable domain (other parts from reference TRBV5-1 and TRBJ2-2): KAGVTQTPRYLIKTRGQQVTLSCSPISGHRSVSWYQQTPGQGLQFLFEYFSETQRNKGNFPGRFSGRQFSNSRSEMNVSTLELGDSALYLCASSTVQTNTGELFFGEGSRLTVL.

This clonotype was detected only a few times. The V gene is TRBV5-1, the J gene TRBJ2-7; TRBD2 agrees at 9 bases. The CDR3 is 17 residues long. Per the germline V gene, CDR1 is SGHRS and CDR2 is YFSETQ. The trim removed 0 bases at V and 2 bases at J, leaving 9 bases unmatched. The CDR3 DNA reads TGCGCCAGCAGCTTGGGCCCCATAGCGGGGGACACCTACGAGCAGTACTTC. Protein: CASSLGPIAGDTYEQYF.